This T cell receptor (beta chain) was identified during a study of shared clonotypes between healthy human individuals. Deep level was the assay's run setting. Replicate PCRs from sorted subsets contained roughly 200 ng DNA, which is tens of thousands of T cell genomes. Here immunoSEQ multiplex PCR was the method, and the copy in TCRdb shows in-frame clones only, minus some. The repertoire holds about a million clones, with 70% to 80% as singletons. Sequencing was done on a sample of memory CD4+ T cells sorted from blood. Subset denoted: CD45RA-negative fraction. The TCR originated in a man younger than 35 in good health.

CDR3 loop: CASSVVRDQETQYF. DNA of the CDR3: TGTGCCAGCAGCGTCGTAAGAGACCAAGAGACCCAGTACTTC. The chain employs TRBV9 and TRBJ2-5, with D hard to call. V lost 2 bases, J lost 0 bases, and 8 bases lay in between. The CDR3 is 14 residues long. Germline V gene sequence: CDR1 SGDLS, CDR2 YYNGEE.